What follows is one T cell receptor beta chain and its context. Trimming left V 3 bases short and J 1 base short, with 18 bases between. CDR1 SEHNR and CDR2 FQNEAQ come from the germline V gene (reference sequence). CDR3 length: 18 amino acids. The data stem from a study of control samples from healthy donors and cancer patients. Method: immunoSEQ multiplex PCR; TCRdb's copy keeps in-frame clones and lacks some. Of 70,000 to 80,000 clones detected, about 90% appear once; the ten largest clones hold 1.9%. The origin of this receptor is an older woman with head and neck cancer. The sequencing input was PBMCs. The chain is built from TRBV7-9 and TRBJ2-2; a weak D match, TRBD2 (6 bases). This CDR3 reads CASSFVERAGLNTGELFF. CDR3 nucleotides: TGTGCCAGCAGCTTTGTTGAAAGAGCGGGCCTGAACACCGGGGAGCTGTTTTTT.